The 30 T cell receptor beta chains given below trace back to one sample, sequenced in a study of PD-L1 blockade in urothelial cancer. Method: immunoSEQ multiplex PCR; TCRdb's copy keeps in-frame clones and lacks some. The table includes 80,000 to 130,000 clones, about 90% detected once. Sequences were derived from PBMCs, sampled around atezolizumab (anti-PD-L1) treatment. These receptors all come from a woman aged 80 or older with urothelial cancer.

The chain combines TRBV6-5 with TRBJ2-6; possibly TRBD2 for D (6 bases). The V end lost 2 bases, the J end lost 4 bases, and 12 bases lay between the germline ends. The CDR3 is made up of 16 amino acids. The V gene's germline CDR1 is MNHEY and CDR2 SVGAGI. CDR3 DNA: TGTGCCAGCAGTTACGGGGGACGGGGGGGGGCCAACGTCCTGACTTTC. It codes for CASSYGGRGGANVLTF.

The table lists this clone with a few counts. The genes are TRBV9 and TRBJ2-2; 13 nucleotides align to TRBD2. The CDR3 has 18 residues. Germline CDR1 reads SGDLS; CDR2 reads YYNGEE. Trimming took 3 bases from V and 4 from J; bases not matched to a gene: 9. In DNA, the CDR3 is TGTGCCAGCAGCGGACTAGCGGGAGGCCTACAGGGCACCGGGGAGCTGTTTTTT. It encodes CASSGLAGGLQGTGELFF. Supplemented by reference TRBV9 and TRBJ2-2, the full variable domain reads DSGVTQTPKHLITATGQRVTLRCSPRSGDLSVYWYQQSLDQGLQFLIQYYNGEERAKGNILERFSAQQFPDLHSELNLSSLELGDSALYFCASSGLAGGLQGTGELFFGEGSRLTVL.

The chain carries TRBV6-1 and TRBJ1-2; tentative D call: TRBD1 (5 bases). V dropped 6 bases and J dropped 8 bases, with 16 bases sitting between them. The CDR3 totals 13 residues. In germline, CDR1 is MNHNS, CDR2 SASEGT. The chain's CDR3 is CASRGQVNRGYTF. Here the CDR3 DNA reads TGTGCCAGCAGGGGGCAGGTAAATCGCGGCTACACCTTC.

This sequence joins TRBV5-6 and TRBJ2-7, with 9 nucleotides matching TRBD1. Germline V gene sequence: CDR1 SGHDT, CDR2 YYEEEE. Trimming removed 4 bases from V and 3 bases from J; junction bases left unmatched: 2. The CDR3 sequence is 13 residues long. The CDR3 DNA reads as TGTGCCAGCAGCGTGGACAGGGGCTACGAGCAGTACTTC. The encoded protein is CASSVDRGYEQYF.

For the CDR3, the DNA is TGTGCCAGCAGCCCGGGACAACCCTACGAGCAGTACTTC. Amino acid sequence: CASSPGQPYEQYF. The genes are TRBV7-3 and TRBJ2-7, with D possibly being TRBD1 (6 bases). From germline, CDR1 is SGHTA and CDR2 FQGTGA. The V gene lost 5 bases and the J gene lost 2 bases, with 10 bases spanning the gap. The CDR3 consists of 13 residues.

The gene calls are TRBV28 and TRBJ1-2; unclear D gene. V gave up 8 bases and J gave up 7 bases, with 14 bases separating them. Germline CDR1 and CDR2: MDHEN and SYDVKM. The CDR3 sequence is 12 residues long. The CDR3 protein is CASHLLSGGYTF. CDR3 in DNA: TGTGCCAGCCACCTCTTGTCGGGTGGCTACACCTTC.

This clone was seen a few times. J is TRBJ2-3 and V is TRBV11-2; 12 nucleotides line up with TRBD1. V dropped 5 bases and J dropped 5; count of bases not matched to a gene: 11. Germline V CDR1 and CDR2: SGHAT, FQNNGV. This CDR3 is 17 amino acids long. Here the CDR3 reads CASSLRPGQGALDTQYF. The CDR3 DNA reads as TGTGCCAGCAGCCTAAGACCGGGACAGGGGGCATTAGATACGCAGTATTTT.

The chain carries TRBV19 and TRBJ2-2; possibly TRBD2 for D (6 bases). V lost 4 bases to trimming and J lost 4 bases, with 13 bases between them. This CDR3 has 15 residues. Germline lookup yields CDR1 LNHDA and CDR2 SQIVND (reference sequence). The CDR3 DNA follows: TGTGCCAGTAGTAGACTAGGAGGTCTCACCGGGGAGCTGTTTTTT. It translates to CASSRLGGLTGELFF.

The sample holds a few counts of this clone. This chain uses TRBV18 with TRBJ1-1, with D maybe TRBD1 (6 bases). The CDR3 runs 15 residues. Germline CDR1 and CDR2: KGHSH and LQKENI. V was trimmed by 1 base and J by 1 base, leaving 10 bases between them. This CDR3 reads CASSPRQDSNTEAFF. CDR3 nucleotides: TGTGCCAGCTCACCACGACAGGATTCGAACACTGAAGCTTTCTTT.

V usage is TRBV28 and J usage is TRBJ2-1; the match to TRBD2 covers 7 bases. The trim removed 7 bases at V and 7 bases at J, leaving 13 bases unmatched. The germline gives CDR1 MDHEN, CDR2 SYDVKM. The CDR3 length is 15 residues. The CDR3: CASNARRGGLNEQFF. In nucleotides, the CDR3 is TGTGCCAGCAACGCAAGGCGGGGAGGGCTGAATGAGCAGTTCTTC.

V gene TRBV28 combines with J gene TRBJ2-7; 7 bases match TRBD2. CDR3 length: 15 residues. Germline trimming cut 5 bases from V and 0 bases from J; bases unmatched to any gene: 7. Germline loops: CDR1 MDHEN, CDR2 SYDVKM. CDR3 residues: CASSPGTILSYEQYF. In DNA, the CDR3 is TGTGCCAGCAGTCCTGGGACTATCCTCTCCTACGAGCAGTACTTC.

This rearrangement joins TRBV30 to TRBJ2-5; TRBD2 is a possible D gene (6 bases). The CDR3 length is 15 residues. V dropped 2 bases and J dropped 0 bases, with 13 bases sitting between them. Germline-derived CDR1 and CDR2 are GTSNPN and SVGIG (reference sequence). CDR3 nucleotide sequence: TGTGCCTGGAGTTCCCCCCTAGCGTACCAAGAGACCCAGTACTTC. Its translation: CAWSSPLAYQETQYF.

This chain joins TRBV6-1 and TRBJ2-7; TRBD2 aligns across 12 bases. CDR1 is MNHNS, CDR2 SASEGT, per germline. Trimming took 3 bases from V and 5 from J; bases not matched to a gene: 2. CDR3 size: 14 residues. In DNA, the CDR3 is TGTGCCAGCAGTGAGACTAGCGGGAGAGACGAGCAGTACTTC. Its translation is CASSETSGRDEQYF.

This clone was found a few times. This chain connects TRBV6-6 to TRBJ2-7, with 10 nucleotides matching TRBD1. Germline loops: CDR1 MNHNY, CDR2 SVGAGI (reference sequence). V shed 5 bases and J 2 bases; nucleotides not matched to a gene: 6. The CDR3 contains 15 residues. The CDR3 sequence is CASSPRDRGTYEQYF. In DNA form, the CDR3 reads TGTGCCAGCAGTCCCCGGGACAGGGGAACCTACGAGCAGTACTTC.

The V call is TRBV27, the J call TRBJ2-5; 8 bases align to TRBD2. Germline lookup yields CDR1 MNHEY and CDR2 SMNVEV (reference sequence). J gave up 3 bases and V 6 bases, and 18 bases lay outside the gene matches. This CDR3 spans 18 amino acids. CDR3 loop: CASRRPRGFPGGEETQYF. The CDR3 bases are TGTGCCAGCAGACGTCCTCGGGGGTTCCCGGGAGGGGAAGAGACCCAGTACTTC.

The rearrangement joins TRBV7-8 to TRBJ2-1, with TRBD2 identical over 13 bases. J was trimmed by 7 bases and V by 5 bases; bases with no gene match: 8. CDR1 is SGHVS, CDR2 FQNEAQ, per germline. The CDR3 has 16 amino acids. For the CDR3, the DNA is TGTGCCAGCAGCCCAAGCGGACTAGCGGGAGTAAATGAGCAGTTCTTC. Its translation: CASSPSGLAGVNEQFF.

The chain couples TRBV7-9 to TRBJ1-4; D possibly corresponds to TRBD1 (6 bases). The germline CDR1 and CDR2 sequences are SEHNR and FQNEAQ (reference sequence). CDR3 length: 15 amino acids. The V end lost 1 base, the J end lost 8 bases, and 14 bases lay between the germline ends. CDR3 DNA sequence: TGTGCCAGCAGCTTAGATAGGGGGGGCAACGAAAAACTGTTTTTT. Its translation is CASSLDRGGNEKLFF.

The J gene is TRBJ1-1, the V gene TRBV18; D is unresolved. CDR3 length: 14 amino acids. Deletions cut 2 bases from V and 1 base from J, with 8 bases between. Germline assignment: CDR1 KGHSH and CDR2 LQKENI. The CDR3 DNA reads TGTGCCAGCTCACCAGGCCTTCAGAACACTGAAGCTTTCTTT. As protein: CASSPGLQNTEAFF.

This clone has just a few counts. This chain joins TRBV30 and TRBJ1-5; a weak D match, TRBD1 (5 bases). Germline CDR1 GTSNPN, CDR2 SVGIG (reference sequence). V was shortened by 2 bases and J by 4 bases, with 9 bases between the two germline ends. This CDR3 has 13 amino acids. The CDR3 spells CAWSSGNNQPQHF. The CDR3 region has the DNA TGTGCCTGGAGTTCAGGGAATAATCAGCCCCAGCATTTT.

This clone was counted once. J is TRBJ1-5 and V is TRBV5-1, with D maybe TRBD1 (6 bases). This CDR3 is 15 amino acids long. Germline loops: CDR1 SGHRS, CDR2 YFSETQ. The V gene lost 3 bases and the J gene lost 3 bases, with 13 bases spanning the gap. CDR3 nucleotide sequence: TGCGCCAGCAGCTGGGGCCAGGGGTCCAATCAGCCCCAGCATTTT. Its translation: CASSWGQGSNQPQHF.

This clone was seen only a few times. This chain uses TRBV15 with TRBJ1-5; no definite D call. V was shortened by 0 bases and J by 3 bases, with 9 bases between the two germline ends. Germline V lookup: CDR1 LNHNV, CDR2 YYDKDF (reference sequence). The CDR3 loop spans 15 amino acids. The CDR3 loop is CATSRDQAYNQPQHF. The CDR3 bases are TGTGCCACCAGCAGAGATCAGGCATACAATCAGCCCCAGCATTTT.

This clone was detected only once. The chain links TRBV5-5 to TRBJ2-1; TRBD2 matches at 8 bases. Trimming cost V 5 bases and J 0 bases; bases outside gene matches: 4. Per the germline V gene, CDR1 is SGHKS and CDR2 is YYEKEE (reference sequence). The length of the CDR3 is 15 residues. In DNA, the CDR3 is TGTGCCAGCAGTTTAGCGGGAAGCTCCTACAATGAGCAGTTCTTC. Protein: CASSLAGSSYNEQFF.

This chain uses TRBV6-1 with TRBJ2-3, with 7 nucleotides matching TRBD1. Germline V CDR1 and CDR2: MNHNS, SASEGT. V shed 8 bases and J 0 bases; nucleotides not matched to a gene: 5. The CDR3 loop spans 14 amino acids. In nucleotides, the CDR3 is TGTGCCAGCCGACAGGGTTGGAGCACAGATACGCAGTATTTT. Protein: CASRQGWSTDTQYF.

The chain joins TRBV7-3 to TRBJ1-2, with 7 positions matching TRBD1. Germline CDR1 reads SGHTA; CDR2 reads FQGTGA. The CDR3 is 13 residues long. V lost 5 bases, J lost 7 bases, and 7 bases stayed unmatched. CDR3 sequence reads: CASSTTTGVGYTF. For the CDR3, the DNA is TGTGCCAGCAGCACTACTACAGGGGTTGGCTACACCTTC.

V and J are TRBV29-1 and TRBJ2-7; 9 bases match TRBD1. The germline V gene has CDR1 SQVTM and CDR2 ANQGSEA. V lost 4 bases to trimming and J lost 4 bases; unmatched junction nucleotides: 8. CDR3 length equals 14 residues. CDR3 in amino acids: CSVVHRGLEYEQYF. The CDR3 nucleotides read TGCAGCGTTGTACACAGGGGGCTAGAATACGAGCAGTACTTC.

The V and J genes are TRBV5-1 and TRBJ1-5; D is possibly TRBD1 (6 bases). Trimming shortened V by 4 bases and J by 4 bases, and 12 bases separated the two germline ends. Germline V gene sequence: CDR1 SGHRS, CDR2 YFSETQ. This CDR3 spans 14 amino acids. The CDR3 DNA reads TGCGCCAGCAGCCCCGGGACACAAAATCAGCCCCAGCATTTT. This encodes CASSPGTQNQPQHF.

This rearrangement joins TRBV2 to TRBJ2-1; tentative D call: TRBD1 (5 bases). The germline V gene encodes CDR1 SNHLY and CDR2 FYNNEI. With 10 bases removed from V and 9 bases from J, the gap between germline ends came to 19 bases. The CDR3 spans 13 residues. This CDR3 reads CATQVLVRGEQFF. The CDR3 bases are TGTGCCACCCAAGTCCTAGTAAGGGGTGAGCAGTTCTTC.

The gene calls are TRBV14 and TRBJ2-3; TRBD1 agrees at 7 bases. In germline, CDR1 is SGHDN, CDR2 FVKESK. The CDR3 is 16 residues long. The V segment lost 1 base and the J segment 2 bases; nucleotides outside the gene matches: 6. CDR3 loop: CASSQGVRGNTDTQYF. The CDR3 bases are TGTGCCAGCAGCCAAGGCGTCAGGGGGAACACAGATACGCAGTATTTT.

The chain has TRBV29-1 and TRBJ2-1; a possible D gene is TRBD2 (5 bases). The CDR3 is 14 residues long. The germline gives CDR1 SQVTM, CDR2 ANQGSEA. V gave up 3 bases and J gave up 4 bases, with 13 bases separating them. The CDR3 spells CSVDTIGKYNEQFF. The CDR3 DNA follows: TGCAGCGTTGACACAATCGGGAAATACAATGAGCAGTTCTTC.

This chain connects TRBV9 to TRBJ2-7; tentatively, D is TRBD2 (6 bases). The germline CDR1 and CDR2 sequences are SGDLS and YYNGEE. There are 17 residues in the CDR3. The V end was cut by 0 bases, the J end by 2 bases, with 18 bases between. CDR3 nucleotides: TGTGCCAGCAGCGTAGCTCCGGTAAATAGCGGCACCTACGAGCAGTACTTC. Translating it yields CASSVAPVNSGTYEQYF.